Reported below is one T cell receptor (beta chain). The data were taken from a study of T cell responses to AZD1222 COVID-19 vaccine. Profiling relied on immunoSEQ multiplex PCR, and the TCRdb table lists in-frame clones only, not all of them. The sample lists 130,000 to 150,000 clones; about 92% were seen once. Sequences were derived from peripheral blood, sampled on day 0 of AZD1222 vaccination. This receptor was identified in an adult in good health.

As DNA, the CDR3 is TGTGCCTGGATTCGAAGGGTGGGCACTGAAGCTTTCTTT. Amino acids: CAWIRRVGTEAFF. The chain uses TRBV30 and TRBJ1-1; D not certain. Germline assignment: CDR1 GTSNPN and CDR2 SVGIG (reference sequence). V lost 4 bases and J lost 4, with 13 bases in between. The CDR3 runs 13 residues.